Listed here are 5 T cell receptor beta chains from one sample, sequenced in a study of OX40 agonist ivuxolimab in advanced cancers. Profiling relied on immunoSEQ multiplex PCR, and the TCRdb table lists in-frame clones only, not all of them. This table holds tens of thousands of clones, around 84% found once. The specimen was CD4+ or CD8+ T cells sorted from blood, collected in a trial of the OX40 agonist ivuxolimab. Every receptor here comes from an adult with an advanced solid tumor such as melanoma, head and neck, liver or kidney cancer.

This clone was counted a single time. The rearrangement uses TRBV30 and TRBJ2-5; 9 bases fit TRBD1. The J call is doubtful: the DNA matches TRBJ2-7 better. The CDR3 consists of 14 residues. CDR1 is GTSNPN, CDR2 SVGIG, per germline (reference sequence). Here the CDR3 DNA reads TGTGCCTGGGGGGGAGGGACAGGGTCGTACGAGCAGTACTTC. It codes for CAWGGGTGSYEQYF.

The DNA of the CDR3 is TGCGCCAGCAGCTTGGGGCAGGAACTCTATGGCTACACCTTC. Translated: CASSLGQELYGYTF. The chain is built from TRBV5-1 and TRBJ1-2; D unresolved. With 0 bases removed from V and 4 bases from J, the gap between germline ends came to 10 bases. Germline CDR1 reads SGHRS; CDR2 reads YFSETQ. There are 14 residues in the CDR3.

The V call is TRBV6-1, the J call TRBJ2-7; D is perhaps TRBD2 (6 bases). The CDR3 loop spans 14 amino acids. CDR1 is MNHNS, CDR2 SASEGT, per germline. The V gene lost 7 bases and the J gene lost 6 bases, with 19 bases spanning the gap. The CDR3: CASTNGGPALEQYF. CDR3 coding DNA: TGTGCCAGCACCAATGGAGGGCCAGCCCTCGAGCAGTACTTC.

V gene TRBV6-5 combines with J gene TRBJ1-1; possibly TRBD1 for D (5 bases). The V end lost 5 bases, the J end lost 2 bases, and 15 bases lay between the germline ends. The germline gives CDR1 MNHEY, CDR2 SVGAGI. The CDR3 sequence is 15 residues long. The CDR3 loop reads CASSAYLGVNTEAFF. The CDR3 DNA reads TGTGCCAGCAGTGCCTATTTGGGGGTAAACACTGAAGCTTTCTTT.

The rearrangement links TRBV4-1 to TRBJ2-7; D is ambiguous. Trimming removed 0 bases from V and 2 bases from J, with 8 bases in between. Germline values: CDR1 MGHRA, CDR2 YSYEKL. The CDR3 runs to 14 residues. As DNA, the CDR3 is TGCGCCAGCAGCCAAGAAAGGCTGCCCTACGAGCAGTACTTC. Residues: CASSQERLPYEQYF.